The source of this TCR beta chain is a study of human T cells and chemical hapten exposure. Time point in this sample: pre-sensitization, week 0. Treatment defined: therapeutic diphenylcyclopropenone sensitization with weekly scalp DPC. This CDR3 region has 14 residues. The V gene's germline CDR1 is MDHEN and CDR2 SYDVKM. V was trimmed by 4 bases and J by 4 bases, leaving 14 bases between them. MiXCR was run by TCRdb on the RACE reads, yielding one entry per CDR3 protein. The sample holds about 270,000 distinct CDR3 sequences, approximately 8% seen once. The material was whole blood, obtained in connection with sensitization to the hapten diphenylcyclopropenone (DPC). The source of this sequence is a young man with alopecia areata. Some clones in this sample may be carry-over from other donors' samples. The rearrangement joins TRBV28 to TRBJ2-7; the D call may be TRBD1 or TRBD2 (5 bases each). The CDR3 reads CASSWTGAQYEQYF. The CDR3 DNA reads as TGTGCCAGCAGTTGGACTGGGGCACAGTACGAGCAGTACTTC.